These 25 T cell receptor beta chains came from one sample sequenced in a study of T cell clones after liver transplantation. Profiling relied on immunoSEQ multiplex PCR, and the TCRdb table lists in-frame clones only, not all of them. Here the sample spans 77,000 or so clones, about 80% being singletons. Sequencing was performed on CD4+ T cells from blood, taken 12 months after liver transplant. The source is a human patient who received a liver transplant. A subset of T cells may come from the graft donor.

The rearrangement links TRBV6-1 to TRBJ2-3; no firm D call. The CDR3 consists of 14 residues. V lost 6 bases and J 0 bases, leaving 10 bases between the germline ends. Germline values: CDR1 MNHNS, CDR2 SASEGT. DNA for the CDR3: TGTGCCAGCAGCAGACCTTCTAGCACAGATACGCAGTATTTT. This encodes CASSRPSSTDTQYF.

This sequence joins TRBV4-1 and TRBJ1-5; D gene unclear. CDR3 length: 15 amino acids. Germline V gene data show CDR1 as MGHRA and CDR2 as YSYEKL. Trimming removed 0 bases at V and 6 bases at J, with 12 bases between. CDR3 coding DNA: TGCGCCAGCAGCCAAGATTCCAGCTGGGGTCAGCCCCAGCATTTT. Protein: CASSQDSSWGQPQHF.

This clone occurred a few times. This chain joins TRBV14 and TRBJ1-3; no definite D call. V was shortened by 0 bases and J by 5 bases, with 5 bases between the two germline ends. Germline CDR1 reads SGHDN; CDR2 reads FVKESK. The length of the CDR3 is 13 residues. The DNA of the CDR3 is TGTGCCAGCAGCCAAGATCGACGAAACACCATATATTTT. It yields the protein CASSQDRRNTIYF.

To note about this clone: Other DNA sequences from this sample encode an identical CDR3 as well. This chain links TRBV9 with TRBJ2-2; tentatively, D is TRBD2 (5 bases). CDR3 size: 15 residues. Trimming took off 4 bases at V and 7 bases at J, with 17 bases between the two ends. Germline CDR1 SGDLS, CDR2 YYNGEE. CDR3 coding DNA: TGTGCCAGCAGCTTGGACTTACCCCGGGGCGGGGAGCTGTTTTTT. This sequence encodes CASSLDLPRGGELFF. Using reference TRBV9 and TRBJ2-2 for the parts outside the CDR3, the full variable domain is DSGVTQTPKHLITATGQRVTLRCSPRSGDLSVYWYQQSLDQGLQFLIQYYNGEERAKGNILERFSAQQFPDLHSELNLSSLELGDSALYFCASSLDLPRGGELFFGEGSRLTVL.

A single count supports this clone. CDR3 sequence reads: CASKTGGGEDEQYF. CDR3 bases: TGTGCCAGCAAGACTGGGGGGGGCGAGGACGAGCAGTACTTC. The chain has TRBV6-1 and TRBJ2-7; tentative D call: TRBD2 (7 bases). The germline V and J ends were trimmed by 7 bases and 5 bases, with 18 bases remaining between them. This CDR3 has 14 amino acids. Looked up from germline, CDR1 is MNHNS and CDR2 is SASEGT.

The J gene is TRBJ1-2, the V gene TRBV27; D not certain. This CDR3 has 13 amino acids. Germline V gene sequence: CDR1 MNHEY, CDR2 SMNVEV (reference sequence). The V and J ends lost 5 bases and 2 bases respectively, with 9 bases between them. This chain's CDR3 is CASSGRRNYGYTF. Here the CDR3 DNA reads TGTGCCAGCAGTGGACGGAGGAACTATGGCTACACCTTC.

The chain is built from TRBV5-1 and TRBJ2-5; a possible D gene is TRBD2 (7 bases). V gave up 3 bases and J gave up 2 bases, with 14 bases separating them. Germline CDR1 reads SGHRS; CDR2 reads YFSETQ. The CDR3 totals 15 residues. In nucleotides, the CDR3 is TGCGCCAGCAGCTCCCTTGGGAGGGGGCAAGAGACCCAGTACTTC. Residues: CASSSLGRGQETQYF.

This chain joins TRBV19 and TRBJ2-1; 8 positions match TRBD2. Per germline, CDR1 LNHDA and CDR2 SQIVND (reference sequence). The CDR3 covers 12 residues. With V trimmed by 5 bases and J by 13 bases, 7 bases remained unmatched. CDR3 in amino acids: CASSPRTSRQFF. The CDR3 DNA reads as TGTGCCAGTAGTCCCCGGACTAGCCGTCAGTTCTTC. The whole variable domain, filled in from reference TRBV19 and TRBJ2-1, reads DGGITQSPKYLFRKEGQNVTLSCEQNLNHDAMYWYRQDPGQGLRLIYYSQIVNDFQKGDIAEGYSVSREKKESFPLTVTSAQKNPTAFYLCASSPRTSRQFFGPGTRLTVL.

The V call is TRBV5-4, the J call TRBJ2-3; possibly TRBD1 for D (6 bases). The germline V gene has CDR1 SGHNT and CDR2 YYREEE (reference sequence). V lost 4 bases, J lost 4 bases, and 16 bases lay in between. The CDR3 spans 15 residues. CDR3 amino acids: CASSLRTVGADTQYF. CDR3 nucleotide sequence: TGTGCCAGCAGCCTCCGGACAGTTGGGGCAGATACGCAGTATTTT.

The rearrangement links TRBV5-1 to TRBJ2-7; 7 nucleotides align to TRBD2. The CDR3 runs to 16 residues. In germline, CDR1 is SGHRS, CDR2 YFSETQ. Trimming removed 0 bases from V and 4 bases from J; junction bases left unmatched: 10. The CDR3 bases are TGCGCCAGCAGCTTGGGAGGAGGGAGGGCCTCTTACGAGCAGTACTTC. This encodes CASSLGGGRASYEQYF.

The J gene is TRBJ2-7, the V gene TRBV7-2; 8 bases match TRBD2. This CDR3 has 17 amino acids. From germline, CDR1 is SGHTA and CDR2 FQGNSA. Trimming cost V 6 bases and J 5 bases; bases outside gene matches: 18. CDR3 region: CASSSSTGGVSSDEQYF. In DNA, the CDR3 is TGTGCCAGCAGTTCTTCAACGGGGGGGGTTTCGTCGGACGAGCAGTACTTC.

The rearrangement uses TRBV4-1 and TRBJ1-5; perhaps TRBD1 as D (5 bases). The CDR3 is 16 residues long. Trimming cost V 0 bases and J 7 bases, with 16 bases left between them. Germline V gene sequence: CDR1 MGHRA, CDR2 YSYEKL. The CDR3 DNA reads as TGCGCCAGCAGCCAAGAATTTAGGGCAGGGACCCAGCCCCAGCATTTT. Amino acid sequence: CASSQEFRAGTQPQHF.

The chain links TRBV18 to TRBJ1-4; TRBD1 might be the D (5 bases). Germline assignment: CDR1 KGHSH and CDR2 LQKENI. Trimming stripped 5 bases from V and 7 bases from J, with 11 bases between. CDR3 size: 13 residues. CDR3: CASSMGGREKLFF. The CDR3 DNA reads TGTGCCAGCTCAATGGGGGGTCGTGAAAAACTGTTTTTT.

The genes are TRBV28 and TRBJ1-1; 7 bases align to TRBD1. The CDR3 has 13 residues. CDR1 is MDHEN and CDR2 is SYDVKM in the germline V gene. V shed 6 bases and J 5 bases; nucleotides not matched to a gene: 6. CDR3 nucleotides: TGTGCCAGCAGAATCAGGGGGGAGACTGAAGCTTTCTTT. It encodes CASRIRGETEAFF.

The chain employs TRBV5-6 and TRBJ2-2; D is ambiguous. V gave up 4 bases and J gave up 5 bases, with 6 bases separating them. There are 12 residues in the CDR3. From germline, CDR1 is SGHDT and CDR2 YYEEEE. The CDR3 DNA follows: TGTGCCAGCAGCAGGGATACCGGGGAGCTGTTTTTT. Encoded protein: CASSRDTGELFF. Using reference TRBV5-6 and TRBJ2-2 for the parts outside the CDR3, the full variable domain is DAGVTQSPTHLIKTRGQQVTLRCSPKSGHDTVSWYQQALGQGPQFIFQYYEEEERQRGNFPDRFSGHQFPNYSSELNVNALLLGDSALYLCASSRDTGELFFGEGSRLTVL.

The V and J genes are TRBV30 and TRBJ1-4; D gene unclear. CDR3 length: 14 residues. Germline V gene lookup returns CDR1 GTSNPN and CDR2 SVGIG (reference sequence). V dropped 5 bases and J dropped 5 bases, with 15 bases sitting between them. CDR3 residues: CAWGDRARNEKLFF. CDR3 nucleotide sequence: TGTGCCTGGGGCGACCGGGCTCGCAATGAAAAACTGTTTTTT.

The genes are TRBV7-2 and TRBJ1-1; D unresolved. Looked up from germline, CDR1 is SGHTA and CDR2 is FQGNSA. V was cut by 4 bases and J by 2 bases, with 11 bases left in between. The CDR3 contains 14 residues. The CDR3 sequence is CASSSLGPNTEAFF. CDR3 DNA sequence: TGTGCCAGCAGCTCCCTAGGCCCTAACACTGAAGCTTTCTTT. Supplemented by reference TRBV7-2 and TRBJ1-1, the full variable domain reads GAGVSQSPSNKVTEKGKDVELRCDPISGHTALYWYRQSLGQGLEFLIYFQGNSAPDKSGLPSDRFSAERTGGSVSTLTIQRTQQEDSAVYLCASSSLGPNTEAFFGQGTRLTVV.

The V call is TRBV7-9, the J call TRBJ1-2; D remains unclear. CDR1 and CDR2 from the germline V gene are SEHNR and FQNEAQ (reference sequence). V lost 11 bases and J 0 bases, leaving 13 bases between the germline ends. The CDR3 is made up of 13 amino acids. Here the CDR3 reads CASSISANYGYTF. In DNA, the CDR3 is TGTGCCTCTTCCATATCAGCTAACTATGGCTACACCTTC.

The chain employs TRBV11-3 and TRBJ2-1; no firm D call. This CDR3 region has 13 residues. The V gene's germline CDR1 is SGHNT and CDR2 YENEEA. Trimming took 5 bases from V and 0 from J, leaving 5 bases between them. This chain's CDR3 is CASSPSSYNEQFF. CDR3 DNA: TGTGCCAGCAGCCCGAGCTCCTACAATGAGCAGTTCTTC.

The rearrangement uses TRBV5-1 and TRBJ1-1; D gene ambiguous. Trimming took 4 bases from V and 6 from J, leaving 13 bases between them. CDR3 length: 13 residues. Germline assignment: CDR1 SGHRS and CDR2 YFSETQ. In DNA, the CDR3 is TGCGCCAGCAGCGCGAAGGGCCCGGCTGAAGCTTTCTTT. It specifies CASSAKGPAEAFF.

This sequence joins TRBV14 and TRBJ2-5; D is perhaps TRBD2 (6 bases). This CDR3 is built from 12 residues. Deletions cut 1 base from V and 8 bases from J, with 8 bases between. Looked up from germline, CDR1 is SGHDN and CDR2 is FVKESK. As DNA, the CDR3 is TGTGCCAGCAGCCAAGGGGGAGGAACCCAGTACTTC. Translation: CASSQGGGTQYF.

The chain combines TRBV7-9 with TRBJ2-5; D tentatively reads TRBD1 or TRBD2 (6 bases each). V was clipped by 2 bases and J by 5 bases, with 15 bases between them. The germline V gene has CDR1 SEHNR and CDR2 FQNEAQ (reference sequence). The CDR3 totals 15 residues. The DNA for the CDR3 is TGTGCCAGCAGCTTATGGGGGGCGCCGGGTGAGACCCAGTACTTC. Translation gives CASSLWGAPGETQYF.

The chain combines TRBV19 with TRBJ1-3, with no clear D. This CDR3 has 15 residues. CDR1 is LNHDA, CDR2 SQIVND, per germline (reference sequence). V dropped 2 bases and J dropped 0 bases, with 8 bases sitting between them. This CDR3 reads CASSINRNSGNTIYF. In DNA form, the CDR3 reads TGTGCCAGTAGTATAAACCGAAACTCTGGAAACACCATATATTTT.

This clone occurred a few times. The rearrangement uses TRBV4-1 and TRBJ1-3; D remains unclear. Trimming left V 1 base short and J 1 base short, with 17 bases between. CDR1 MGHRA and CDR2 YSYEKL come from the germline V gene. This CDR3 contains 18 residues. The CDR3 nucleotides read TGCGCCAGCAGCCAAGTTGATCTCGTTCCCAAGTCTGGAAACACCATATATTTT. Encoded protein: CASSQVDLVPKSGNTIYF.

The chain has TRBV7-2 and TRBJ2-7, with 9 positions matching TRBD2. The CDR3 runs to 16 residues. Germline CDR1 is SGHTA and CDR2 is FQGNSA. V was clipped by 4 bases and J by 7 bases; unmatched bases: 14. CDR3 amino acids: CASSSQGLAGFGEQYF. The CDR3 DNA follows: TGTGCCAGCAGCTCCCAAGGGCTAGCGGGATTCGGAGAGCAGTACTTC.